These 24 T cell receptor beta chains came from one sample sequenced in a study of glioma-infiltrating T cells after dendritic cell vaccination. Clones were read by immunoSEQ multiplex PCR, and TCRdb kept only the in-frame ones, dropping some. The table shows tens of thousands of clones, with about 86% occurring only once. Time point in this sample: after dendritic cell vaccination, including at tumor progression/relapse. The sample consisted of blood, taken after dendritic cell vaccination. These receptors were taken from a human donor with glioblastoma.

This rearrangement joins TRBV7-2 to TRBJ1-3, with unresolved D. Germline loops: CDR1 SGHTA, CDR2 FQGNSA. With 5 bases removed from V and 0 bases from J, the gap between germline ends came to 8 bases. This CDR3 contains 14 residues. CDR3 in DNA: TGTGCCAGCAGCATTCTCCCCTCTGGAAACACCATATATTTT. Translation: CASSILPSGNTIYF.

For the CDR3, the DNA is TGTGCCAGTAGTACCCGACAGACGAGCGACTATGGCTACACCTTC. Translating it yields CASSTRQTSDYGYTF. The chain carries TRBV19 and TRBJ1-2; D might be TRBD1 (5 bases). Trimming shortened V by 4 bases and J by 3 bases, and 15 bases separated the two germline ends. CDR1 and CDR2 (germline): LNHDA, SQIVND (reference sequence). This CDR3 contains 15 residues.

The gene calls are TRBV7-2 and TRBJ2-1; 8 bases agree with TRBD2. Germline V gives CDR1 SGHTA, CDR2 FQGNSA. CDR3 length equals 15 residues. V lost 4 bases and J lost 3; bases outside the gene matches: 5. The CDR3 DNA sequence: TGTGCCAGCAGCTCGACTAGCGCCCTCTACAATGAGCAGTTCTTC. It codes for CASSSTSALYNEQFF. Combining the CDR3 with reference TRBV7-2 and TRBJ2-1 gives the whole variable domain GAGVSQSPSNKVTEKGKDVELRCDPISGHTALYWYRQSLGQGLEFLIYFQGNSAPDKSGLPSDRFSAERTGGSVSTLTIQRTQQEDSAVYLCASSSTSALYNEQFFGPGTRLTVL.

The chain uses TRBV6-6 and TRBJ2-7; 12 nucleotides line up with TRBD1. Trimming removed 5 bases from V and 6 bases from J; junction bases left unmatched: 8. CDR3 length: 15 amino acids. Germline loops: CDR1 MNHNY, CDR2 SVGAGI (reference sequence). The CDR3 sequence: CASSTSGTGGGEQYF. CDR3 nucleotide sequence: TGTGCCAGCAGTACTTCCGGGACAGGGGGCGGCGAGCAGTACTTC.

This chain uses TRBV7-2 with TRBJ2-4; 9 bases are a match to TRBD1. The CDR3 runs to 18 residues. Germline V gene sequence: CDR1 SGHTA, CDR2 FQGNSA. With 4 bases clipped from V and 4 bases from J, the junction kept 14 bases outside the gene matches. The DNA for the CDR3 is TGTGCCAGCAGCTACCAACCGGGACAGGGTACCGCTAAAAACATTCAGTACTTC. It yields the protein CASSYQPGQGTAKNIQYF.

This sequence joins TRBV9 and TRBJ2-7; no clear D gene. The V end was cut by 0 bases, the J end by 3 bases, with 13 bases between. The CDR3 is 15 residues long. Germline CDR1 is SGDLS and CDR2 is YYNGEE. The CDR3 is CASSVAHSFVYEQYF. CDR3 nucleotide sequence: TGTGCCAGCAGCGTAGCTCACAGTTTTGTCTACGAGCAGTACTTC. Full variable domain (missing parts from reference TRBV9 and TRBJ2-7): DSGVTQTPKHLITATGQRVTLRCSPRSGDLSVYWYQQSLDQGLQFLIQYYNGEERAKGNILERFSAQQFPDLHSELNLSSLELGDSALYFCASSVAHSFVYEQYFGPGTRLTVT.

The chain joins TRBV5-1 to TRBJ1-5; 7 bases fit TRBD1. V lost 4 bases and J lost 7; bases outside the gene matches: 11. The CDR3 runs 15 residues. The germline V gene has CDR1 SGHRS and CDR2 YFSETQ. The CDR3 here is CASSRLPNRGQPQHF. The CDR3 nucleotides read TGCGCCAGCAGCCGACTGCCCAACAGGGGACAGCCCCAGCATTTT.

This chain connects TRBV5-6 to TRBJ1-2, with 7 bases matching TRBD1. Germline V gene data show CDR1 as SGHDT and CDR2 as YYEEEE. The CDR3 sequence is 14 residues long. After removal of 4 bases from V and 5 bases from J, the junction contained 8 bases not matched to a gene. CDR3 in amino acids: CASSLVDRDYGYTF. CDR3 in DNA: TGTGCCAGCAGCCTTGTCGACAGGGATTATGGCTACACCTTC.

The genes are TRBV6-1 and TRBJ2-3; TRBD2 aligns across 9 bases. Germline V lookup: CDR1 MNHNS, CDR2 SASEGT. V trimming: 4 bases; J trimming: 2 bases; junction bases outside the gene matches: 1. The CDR3 length is 14 residues. The CDR3 region is CASSGGGATDTQYF. CDR3 bases: TGTGCCAGCAGTGGCGGGGGGGCCACAGATACGCAGTATTTT.

The chain employs TRBV2 and TRBJ2-4; TRBD1 matches at 7 bases. V lost 1 base, J lost 2 bases, and 2 bases stayed unmatched. The CDR3 loop spans 15 amino acids. From germline, CDR1 is SNHLY and CDR2 FYNNEI. The CDR3, as DNA: TGTGCCAGCAGTGAAGAGGGACAGTCCAAAAACATTCAGTACTTC. This gives the protein CASSEEGQSKNIQYF.

V gene TRBV7-9 combines with J gene TRBJ1-2, with D possibly TRBD1 on 6 matching bases. The CDR3 is made up of 17 amino acids. The V gene lost 2 bases and the J gene lost 0 bases, with 16 bases spanning the gap. CDR1 and CDR2 (germline): SEHNR, FQNEAQ (reference sequence). DNA for the CDR3: TGTGCCAGCAGCTTACGGCCCGGGCGGGGGCCTAACTATGGCTACACCTTC. Encoded protein: CASSLRPGRGPNYGYTF.

The J gene is TRBJ2-2, the V gene TRBV7-8; D may be TRBD2 (6 bases). CDR1 SGHVS and CDR2 FQNEAQ come from the germline V gene. V shed 6 bases and J shed 4 bases, with 18 bases lying between them. The CDR3 length is 16 residues. This chain's CDR3 is CASRGGAGVLTGELFF. The CDR3 nucleotides read TGTGCCAGCAGGGGCGGGGCAGGCGTACTCACCGGGGAGCTGTTTTTT. Full variable domain (rest looked up from reference TRBV7-8 and TRBJ2-2): GAGVSQSPRYKVAKRGQDVALRCDPISGHVSLFWYQQALGQGPEFLTYFQNEAQLDKSGLPSDRFFAERPEGSVSTLKIQRTQQEDSAVYLCASRGGAGVLTGELFFGEGSRLTVL.

This chain connects TRBV4-3 to TRBJ1-6; 8 positions agree with TRBD1. Germline trimming cut 1 base from V and 6 bases from J; bases unmatched to any gene: 8. This CDR3 contains 17 residues. Germline V gene lookup returns CDR1 LGHNA and CDR2 YSLEER. The DNA of the CDR3 is TGCGCCAGCAGCCAAGGGGCAACAGGGGGTGGTAATTCACCCCTCCACTTT. Translated, it gives CASSQGATGGGNSPLHF.

V is TRBV9 and J is TRBJ1-3, with 8 bases aligning to TRBD1. CDR3 length: 15 amino acids. V lost 3 bases, J lost 0 bases, and 2 bases stayed unmatched. Germline CDR1 and CDR2: SGDLS and YYNGEE. CDR3: CASSAQGGSGNTIYF. DNA of the CDR3: TGTGCCAGCAGCGCACAGGGGGGCTCTGGAAACACCATATATTTT.

The rearrangement uses TRBV7-8 and TRBJ1-6; 8 bases map to TRBD1. V lost 0 bases and J lost 6; bases outside the gene matches: 4. This CDR3 is 16 amino acids long. CDR1 SGHVS and CDR2 FQNEAQ come from the germline V gene. CDR3 coding DNA: TGTGCCAGCAGCTTAGCCTCAGGGGGCGGTAATTCACCCCTCCACTTT. Encoded protein: CASSLASGGGNSPLHF. Filled out from reference TRBV7-8 and TRBJ1-6, the complete variable domain reads GAGVSQSPRYKVAKRGQDVALRCDPISGHVSLFWYQQALGQGPEFLTYFQNEAQLDKSGLPSDRFFAERPEGSVSTLKIQRTQQEDSAVYLCASSLASGGGNSPLHFGNGTRLTVT.

The CDR3 DNA is TGTGCCAGTAGTGTCGGGACAGCCTCTGGAAACACCATATATTTT. Its protein is CASSVGTASGNTIYF. V and J are TRBV19 and TRBJ1-3; 7 bases are shared with TRBD1. CDR1 is LNHDA and CDR2 is SQIVND in the germline V gene (reference sequence). There are 15 residues in the CDR3. The V gene end was trimmed by 5 bases and the J gene end by 0 bases; junction bases not matched to a gene: 4.

The gene calls are TRBV5-6 and TRBJ2-3; 10 nucleotides align to TRBD2. Germline V CDR1 and CDR2: SGHDT, YYEEEE. There are 19 residues in the CDR3. J lost 6 bases, V lost 0 bases, and 16 bases had no gene match. In nucleotides, the CDR3 is TGTGCCAGCAGCTTGGAATACGGGGGGCTAGCGGGGGACGAGGATACGCAGTATTTT. Its protein product is CASSLEYGGLAGDEDTQYF.

The rearrangement links TRBV6-1 to TRBJ1-5, with D tentatively TRBD1 (5 bases). Per germline, CDR1 MNHNS and CDR2 SASEGT. This CDR3 region has 17 residues. Trimming stripped 1 base from V and 0 bases from J, with 13 bases between. The CDR3 DNA follows: TGTGCCAGCAGTGAAGACGGCAGGGAAAATAGCAATCAGCCCCAGCATTTT. Its protein product is CASSEDGRENSNQPQHF.

The V gene is TRBV5-1, the J gene TRBJ1-1; D is possibly TRBD1 (5 bases). CDR1 SGHRS and CDR2 YFSETQ come from the germline V gene. The CDR3 is made up of 13 amino acids. Trimming pared 4 bases from V and 2 bases from J, leaving 9 bases between. The CDR3, as DNA: TGCGCCAGCAGCGTCAGGGTAAACACTGAAGCTTTCTTT. Protein product: CASSVRVNTEAFF. The full variable domain, completed using reference TRBV5-1 and TRBJ1-1, is KAGVTQTPRYLIKTRGQQVTLSCSPISGHRSVSWYQQTPGQGLQFLFEYFSETQRNKGNFPGRFSGRQFSNSRSEMNVSTLELGDSALYLCASSVRVNTEAFFGQGTRLTVV.

This clone was counted a few times. The V and J genes are TRBV29-1 and TRBJ2-1; 13 bases map to TRBD2. The J segment lost 0 bases and the V segment lost 7 bases, leaving 9 bases of the junction unmatched. The CDR3 loop spans 17 amino acids. CDR1 is SQVTM and CDR2 is ANQGSEA in the germline V gene. CDR3 nucleotides: TGCAGCGCGGAGGGACTAGCGGGGACTAGCTCCTACAATGAGCAGTTCTTC. This encodes CSAEGLAGTSSYNEQFF.

V and J are TRBV5-1 and TRBJ2-5; D is unresolved. Trimming removed 0 bases at V and 5 bases at J, with 11 bases between. Germline V gives CDR1 SGHRS, CDR2 YFSETQ. The CDR3 length is 14 residues. The CDR3 coding sequence is TGCGCCAGCAGCTTGGCCACTTCTCACGAGACCCAGTACTTC. Translated: CASSLATSHETQYF.

The rearrangement uses TRBV4-1 and TRBJ1-3; maybe TRBD1 (6 bases). The germline gives CDR1 MGHRA, CDR2 YSYEKL. Trimming left V 4 bases short and J 0 bases short, with 22 bases between. The CDR3 sequence is 19 residues long. CDR3 protein: CASSLREPGHRISGNTIYF. CDR3 DNA: TGCGCCAGCAGCCTTAGGGAACCGGGACACCGGATCTCTGGAAACACCATATATTTT.

This rearrangement joins TRBV11-3 to TRBJ2-3, with D perhaps matching TRBD2 (5 bases). With 7 bases removed from V and 6 bases from J, the gap between germline ends came to 17 bases. Germline CDR1 is SGHNT and CDR2 is YENEEA. There are 14 residues in the CDR3. The CDR3 DNA is TGTGCCAGCACCCTTTGGTGGCTAGCTGATACGCAGTATTTT. Its protein product is CASTLWWLADTQYF. Combining the CDR3 with reference TRBV11-3 and TRBJ2-3 gives the whole variable domain EAGVVQSPRYKIIEKKQPVAFWCNPISGHNTLYWYLQNLGQGPELLIRYENEEAVDDSQLPKDRFSAERLKGVDSTLKIQPAELGDSAVYLCASTLWWLADTQYFGPGTRLTVL.

This rearrangement joins TRBV19 to TRBJ1-2, with D maybe TRBD1 (5 bases). The length of the CDR3 is 15 residues. The V gene's germline CDR1 is LNHDA and CDR2 SQIVND (reference sequence). Between the trimmed V and J ends, which lost 5 bases and 5 bases, there was a span of 18 bases. Here the CDR3 reads CASSSLLGGLYGYTF. In nucleotides, the CDR3 is TGTGCCAGTAGTTCCCTCCTGGGGGGACTTTATGGCTACACCTTC.